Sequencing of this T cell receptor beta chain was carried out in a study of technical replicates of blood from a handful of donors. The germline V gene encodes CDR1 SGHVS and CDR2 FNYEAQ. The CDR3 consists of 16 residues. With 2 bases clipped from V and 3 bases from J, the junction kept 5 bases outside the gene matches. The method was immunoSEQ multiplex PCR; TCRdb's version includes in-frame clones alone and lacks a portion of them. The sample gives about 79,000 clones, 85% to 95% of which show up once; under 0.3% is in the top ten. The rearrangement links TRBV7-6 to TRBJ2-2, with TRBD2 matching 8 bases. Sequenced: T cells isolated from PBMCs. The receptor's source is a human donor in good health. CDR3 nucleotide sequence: TGTGCCAGCAGCTTACTGACTAGCGTCGACACCGGGGAGCTGTTTTTT. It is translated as CASSLLTSVDTGELFF.